The T cell receptor (beta chain) under discussion was sequenced for a study of shared clonotypes between healthy human individuals. Overall study results and limits: Memory subsets had estimated richness that was generally smaller than that of naive subsets. Investigators collected only blood, and repertoires in tissues likely differ. Depth was large, yet rarefaction showed that sorted-subset sequencing was incomplete.

V dropped 9 bases and J dropped 7 bases, with 10 bases sitting between them. The CDR3 loop spans 10 amino acids. Per germline, CDR1 MDHEN and CDR2 SYDVKM. Comments on this clone: Its antigen is as yet unknown.

Assay used: immunoSEQ multiplex PCR; TCRdb lists only in-frame clones, some missing. Among 600,000 to 700,000 clones listed, around 78% were seen once. Donors were healthy HIV-negative adults without recently reported acute infections or vaccinations. The sequence came from a woman aged 25-40 years in good health. The chain is built from TRBV28 and TRBJ2-7; D is uncertain. Sequencing was performed on memory CD4+ T cells sorted from blood. Stated subset: CD45RA-negative fraction. DNA for the CDR3: TGTGCCAGTGTCGGCGAAGAGCAGTACTTC. Residues: CASVGEEQYF.